Reported below is one T cell receptor beta chain. What it binds is unknown. Because the CDR3 is missing its conserved closing phenylalanine or tryptophan, this is likely a read error. The germline gives CDR1 SGHVS, CDR2 FQNEAQ. The J segment lost 3 bases and the V segment lost 4 bases, leaving 5 bases of the junction unmatched. This CDR3 is built from 15 residues. Study-wide points: Whole repertoires were not studied in the larger cohort, only one V-J beta rearrangement. Greatest tumor Treg TCR overlap was with tumor naive CD4+ cells.

Full-length variable regions came from constant-region reverse primers plus semi-nested Nested Universal Primer A PCR. TCRdb independently ran MiXCR on the 5' RACE reads; one entry per CDR3 protein. This sample has about 62,000 distinct CDR3 sequences, with under 35% found just once. The V call is TRBV7-8, the J call TRBJ2-2, with TRBD1 matching over 7 bases. The TCR sequence derives from a female donor with breast cancer. Sequenced: tumor-infiltrating naive CD4+ T cells sorted from the breast tumor. Described subset: naive CD4+ T cells, CD4+CD45RA+CD25-. This CDR3 reads CASSSYRGDTGELFL. The CDR3 DNA reads TGTGCCAGCAGCTCTTACAGGGGCGACACCGGGGAGCTGTTTCTT.